This TCR beta chain originates from a study of T cell repertoires in cytomegalovirus infection. Study-level information: Recently identified HLA-C-restricted CMV epitopes and well-studied HLA-B-restricted CMV epitopes were used by the study. Public TCR beta signatures marked donors with CMV infection and the matching HLA. Overall study findings and caveats: Carriage of CMV together with the relevant HLA was identifiable through cumulative public TCR beta family frequency. HLA-C-restricted TCR beta clonotypes specific for CMV led the ex vivo response.

From the reads, TCRdb called clonotypes with MiXCR, one entry per CDR3 protein. The sample shows roughly 990,000 distinct CDR3 sequences, about 33% of them seen only once. The CDR3 sequence is 14 residues long. Germline CDR1 and CDR2: MNHEY and SMNVEV (reference sequence). V lost 5 bases, J lost 10 bases, and 18 bases lay in between. This clonotype was counted a few times. Its specificity is unknown. This chain connects TRBV27 to TRBJ2-1; D remains unclear. Source: cultured CD8+ T cells from PBMCs, taken from culture after CMV antigen stimulation. This TCR was sampled from a human donor in good health (CMV status not recorded). Some clones in this sample may be carry-over from other donors' samples. CDR3 sequence: CASSHSRPPGEQFF. The CDR3 DNA reads TGTGCCAGCAGTCACTCCCGGCCCCCCGGAGAGCAGTTCTTC.